This is a list of T cell receptor beta chains from one sample in a study of blood T cell repertoires in COVID-19. TCRdb keeps only in-frame clones here, not all; method: immunoSEQ multiplex PCR. The table has 70,000 to 80,000 clones, 82% seen once. Input material: peripheral blood. Receptors originate from a woman at least 80 years old with acute or convalescent COVID-19. CDR3s leave out the opening cysteine and the closing phenylalanine or tryptophan.

TRBJ2-7	TRBV27	ASSFVTGGWDEQY
TRBJ1-2	TRBV5-1	ASSLWGSASGSLANYGYT
TRBJ2-3	TRBV5-4	ASSGQTSGRADTQY
TRBJ2-3	TRBV19	ASSIRGVAGAIDTQY
TRBJ1-3	TRBV5-4	ASSLPGNTIY
TRBJ1-1	TRBV5-1	ASTWGGNTEAF
TRBJ2-1	TRBV7-2	ASSLGADISYNEQF
TRBJ2-3	TRBV28	ASSFGQGTDTQY
TRBJ2-7	TRBV5-4	ASSFELAGVREQY
TRBJ2-6	TRBV20-1	SASRRGANVLT
TRBJ2-7	TRBV7-9	ASNRRGLGEQY
TRBJ2-2	TRBV6-2/TRBV6-3	ASSHVRHGAGGPSTGELF
TRBJ1-3	TRBV30	AWSRDSGSGNTIY
TRBJ2-1	TRBV6-5	ASSYSTGYSYNEQF
TRBJ2-5	TRBV2	ASSPPPGQKETQY
TRBJ1-2	TRBV2	ASSDRQGVYGYT
TRBJ1-3	TRBV27	ASSTRDRGPGNTIY
TRBJ1-6	TRBV10-2	ASSDRAGGNSPLH
TRBJ1-1	TRBV11-2	ASTPSLPEAF
TRBJ2-7	TRBV29-1	SVGPGAYEQY
TRBJ2-3	TRBV27	ASSPRLAGGYTDTQY
TRBJ2-7	TRBV18	ASSPRGGQSYEQY
TRBJ2-7	TRBV19	ASSRLSGDGRDEQY